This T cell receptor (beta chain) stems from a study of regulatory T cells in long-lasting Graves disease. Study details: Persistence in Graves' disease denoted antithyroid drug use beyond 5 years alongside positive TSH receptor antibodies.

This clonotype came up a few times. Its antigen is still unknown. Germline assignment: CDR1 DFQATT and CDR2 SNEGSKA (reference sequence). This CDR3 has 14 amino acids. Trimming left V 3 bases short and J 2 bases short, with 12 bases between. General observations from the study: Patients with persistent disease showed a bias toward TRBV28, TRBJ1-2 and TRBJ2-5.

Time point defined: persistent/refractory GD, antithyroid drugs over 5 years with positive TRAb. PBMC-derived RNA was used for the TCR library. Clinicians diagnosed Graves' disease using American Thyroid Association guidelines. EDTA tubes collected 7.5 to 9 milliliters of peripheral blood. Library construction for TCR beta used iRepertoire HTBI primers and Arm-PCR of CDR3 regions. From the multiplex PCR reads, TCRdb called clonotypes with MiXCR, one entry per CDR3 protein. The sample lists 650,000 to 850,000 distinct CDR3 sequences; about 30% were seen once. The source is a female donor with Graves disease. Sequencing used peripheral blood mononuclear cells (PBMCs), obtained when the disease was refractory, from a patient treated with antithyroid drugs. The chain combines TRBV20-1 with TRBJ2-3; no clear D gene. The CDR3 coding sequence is TGCAGTGCTAGTACCTACACATTCACAGATACGCAGTATTTT. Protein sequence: CSASTYTFTDTQYF.